A selection of T cell receptor beta chains follows, all from one sample in a study of T cell changes during pregnancy in multiple sclerosis. Method: immunoSEQ multiplex PCR; TCRdb's copy keeps in-frame clones and lacks some. The data show about 55,000 clones, 80% to 90% seen once. Sequences were derived from CD4+ T cells from peripheral blood mononuclear cells, sampled in the first trimester of pregnancy. The receptors originated from a female donor with multiple sclerosis, enrolled in a pregnancy study. CDR3s include the opening cysteine and the closing phenylalanine or tryptophan. The order of the fields is D gene, clone size, J gene, V gene, CDR3 DNA, CDR3 protein. A D gene is named only where the DNA matches it firmly. Only some rows state a clone size, as once, few, many or a class for expanded clones.

>NA|NA|TRBJ2-7|TRBV5-1
TGCGCCAGCAGCTTGGAGTGGGCGCAATACGAGCAGTACTTC
CASSLEWAQYEQYF
>TRBD2|NA|TRBJ2-2|TRBV7-3
TGTGCCAGCCACACTAGCGGGGGGGCAATCGGGGAGCTGTTTTTT
CASHTSGGAIGELFF
>NA|once|TRBJ2-6|TRBV5-4
TGTGCCAGCAGCTTCCCTCAAGCCTCTGGGGCCAACGTCCTGACTTTC
CASSFPQASGANVLTF
>NA|NA|TRBJ1-2|TRBV5-5
TGTGCCAGCAGCGAGGGGGGGCAGGGCTATGGCTACACCTTC
CASSEGGQGYGYTF
>TRBD2|NA|TRBJ2-1|TRBV10-3
TGTGCCACCGTAGCGGGAGGGCCCGATGAGCAGTTCTTC
CATVAGGPDEQFF
>NA|NA|TRBJ1-3|TRBV11-2
TGTGCCAGCAGCTTAGATCTAATCTCTGGAAACACCATATATTTT
CASSLDLISGNTIYF
>TRBD1|NA|TRBJ1-6|TRBV6-5
TGTGCCAGCAGAAAGACAGGGGATAATTCACCCCTCCACTTT
CASRKTGDNSPLHF
>NA|NA|TRBJ1-1|TRBV2
TGTGCCAACGCAGGGGATTTGAACACTGAAGCTTTCTTT
CANAGDLNTEAFF
>TRBD2|NA|TRBJ2-5|TRBV7-8
TGTGCCAGCAGTTCTCTAGCGGGGTTCGTCCAGTACTTC
CASSSLAGFVQYF
>TRBD1|NA|TRBJ1-6|TRBV28
TGTGCCAGCAGTGTACGACAGGGGCTAAATTCACCCCTCCACTTT
CASSVRQGLNSPLHF
>TRBD1|NA|TRBJ1-4|TRBV9
TGTGCCAGCAGCGTAGCTACTAGGGGGCATGGAGAAAAACTGTTTTTT
CASSVATRGHGEKLFF
>TRBD2|NA|TRBJ2-3|TRBV10-3
TGTGCCATCAGAGCGGGGGGGGACACAGATACGCAGTATTTT
CAIRAGGDTDTQYF
>NA|NA|TRBJ1-3|TRBV30
TGTGCCTGGCGACAGGTTGGTGCTGGAAACACCATATATTTT
CAWRQVGAGNTIYF
>NA|few|TRBJ1-1|TRBV30
TGTGCCTGGAGTGTAGGAGGGACGGACACTGAAGCTTTCTTT
CAWSVGGTDTEAFF
>TRBD1|NA|TRBJ1-1|TRBV7-3
TGTGCCAGCAGCTTACGTAGGGGGACAGAGAACACTGAAGCTTTCTTT
CASSLRRGTENTEAFF
>TRBD1|NA|TRBJ2-3|TRBV7-2
TGTGCCAGCAGCCAAATATCAGGGGGTGTCTCCCAGTATTTT
CASSQISGGVSQYF
>TRBD1|NA|TRBJ1-1|TRBV6-4
TGTGCCAGCAGAGACAGGGCGGGCACTGAAGCTTTCTTT
CASRDRAGTEAFF
>TRBD2|NA|TRBJ2-3|TRBV15
TGTGCCACCAGCAGGCTAGCGGGGGCGGGTGGCACAGATACGCAGTATTTT
CATSRLAGAGGTDTQYF
>TRBD2|NA|TRBJ2-3|TRBV5-1
TGCGCCAGCAGCGACCAGACTAGCGGGAAGGGGGATACGCAGTATTTT
CASSDQTSGKGDTQYF
>TRBD1|NA|TRBJ1-1|TRBV2
TGTGCCAGCATAGGACAGGCAGTACGGAACACTGAAGCTTTCTTT
CASIGQAVRNTEAFF
>NA|NA|TRBJ2-7|TRBV6-1
TGTGCCAGCAGCCCACTAGGTTTCTACGAGCAGTACTTC
CASSPLGFYEQYF
>NA|NA|TRBJ1-1|TRBV2
TGTGCCAGCAGTGATGAGGGGAACACTGAAGCTTTCTTT
CASSDEGNTEAFF
>NA|NA|TRBJ2-6|TRBV9
TGTGCCAGCAGCGCTTACAGTTCTGGGGCCAACGTCCTGACTTTC
CASSAYSSGANVLTF
>NA|NA|TRBJ2-1|TRBV19
TGTGCCACCTCCCCCCAGGGTGAGCAGTTCTTC
CATSPQGEQFF
>TRBD1|NA|TRBJ2-1|TRBV5-1
TGCGCCAGCAGCCAGGACAGGGGTGTGATTACAGAGCAGTTCTTC
CASSQDRGVITEQFF
>TRBD2|NA|TRBJ2-7|TRBV5-4
TGTGCCAGCAGCTTGGAACTAGCGGACCGCGAGCAGTACTTC
CASSLELADREQYF
>TRBD2|NA|TRBJ2-1|TRBV7-9
TGTGCCAGCAGCCCCAGGGGTAGCGGGGGGATTAGCTCCTACAATGAGCAGTTCTTC
CASSPRGSGGISSYNEQFF
>TRBD2|few|TRBJ2-1|TRBV20-1
TGCAGTGCTAGCGGGGGGGCCGTCCGGTTCTTC
CSASGGAVRFF
>NA|NA|TRBJ2-7|TRBV7-2
TGTGCCAGCAGCTTAGTTTTTTTGAGGACAGCCAATTCCTACGAGCAGTACTTC
CASSLVFLRTANSYEQYF
>NA|NA|TRBJ2-2|TRBV14
TGTGCCAGCAGCCAAGCGAGGCTCACCGGGGAGCTGTTTTTT
CASSQARLTGELFF
>TRBD1|NA|TRBJ1-2|TRBV7-9
TGTGCCAGCACCTCCGGGACAGTCCCCCTTATCACCTTC
CASTSGTVPLITF
>NA|NA|TRBJ1-1|TRBV5-1
TGCGCCAGCAGCTCGACAGGCTGGAACACTGAAGCTTTCTTT
CASSSTGWNTEAFF
>NA|few|TRBJ1-3|TRBV7-6
TGTGCCAGCAGCTTAGCGCGGCAGGGTGGAAACACCATATATTTT
CASSLARQGGNTIYF
>TRBD1|NA|TRBJ1-5|TRBV10-2
TGCGCCAGCAGCCAGACAGGGGGCAATCAGCCCCAGCATTTT
CASSQTGGNQPQHF
>TRBD1|NA|TRBJ1-2|TRBV5-1
TGCGCCAGCAGCTTGTGGGCTGCCCAAGCGGACAGGGAAGGTGGCTACACCTTC
CASSLWAAQADREGGYTF
>NA|NA|TRBJ2-3|TRBV10-3
TGTGCCATCAGTGAGAGCACAGGATTCACAGATACGCAGTATTTT
CAISESTGFTDTQYF
>NA|NA|TRBJ1-6|TRBV7-2
TGTGCCAGCAGCTTAGTTCGCGGTATAGGATCACCCCTCCACTTT
CASSLVRGIGSPLHF
>TRBD1|NA|TRBJ2-5|TRBV28
TGTGCCAGCAGTCCCACGGGGACAGCCCAAGAGACCCAGTACTTC
CASSPTGTAQETQYF
>TRBD1|NA|TRBJ1-3|TRBV9
TGTGCCAGCAGCGTAGGACAGGGTGGTGGAAACACCATATATTTT
CASSVGQGGGNTIYF